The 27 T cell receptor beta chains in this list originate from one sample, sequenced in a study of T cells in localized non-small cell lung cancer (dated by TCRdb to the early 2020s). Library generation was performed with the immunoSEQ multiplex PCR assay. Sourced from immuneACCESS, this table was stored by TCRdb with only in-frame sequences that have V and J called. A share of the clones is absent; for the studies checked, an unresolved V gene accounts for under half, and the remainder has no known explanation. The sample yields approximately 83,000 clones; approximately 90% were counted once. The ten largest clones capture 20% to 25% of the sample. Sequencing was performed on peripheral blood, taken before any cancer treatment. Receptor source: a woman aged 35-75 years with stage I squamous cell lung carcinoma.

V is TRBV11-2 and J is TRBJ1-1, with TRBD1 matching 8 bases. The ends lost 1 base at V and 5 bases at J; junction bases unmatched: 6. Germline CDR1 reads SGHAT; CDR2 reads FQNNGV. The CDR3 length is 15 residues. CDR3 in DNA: TGTGCCAGCAGCTTAGGACAGGGGAGTTTTACTGAAGCTTTCTTT. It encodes CASSLGQGSFTEAFF. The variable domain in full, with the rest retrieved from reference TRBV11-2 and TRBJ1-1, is EAGVAQSPRYKIIEKRQSVAFWCNPISGHATLYWYQQILGQGPKLLIQFQNNGVVDDSQLPKDRFSAERLKGVDSTLKIQPAKLEDSAVYLCASSLGQGSFTEAFFGQGTRLTVV.

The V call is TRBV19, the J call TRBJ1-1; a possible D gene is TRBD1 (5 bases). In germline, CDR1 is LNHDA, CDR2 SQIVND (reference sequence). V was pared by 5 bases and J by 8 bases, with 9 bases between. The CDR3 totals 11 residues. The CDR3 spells CASSLRTEAFF. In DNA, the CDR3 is TGTGCCAGTAGTCTCCGGACAGAAGCTTTCTTT.

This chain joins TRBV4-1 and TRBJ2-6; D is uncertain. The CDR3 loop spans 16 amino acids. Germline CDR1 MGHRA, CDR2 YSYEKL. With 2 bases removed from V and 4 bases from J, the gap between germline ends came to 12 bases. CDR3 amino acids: CASSQNGPQGANVLTF. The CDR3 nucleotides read TGCGCCAGCAGCCAAAATGGGCCTCAGGGGGCCAACGTCCTGACTTTC.

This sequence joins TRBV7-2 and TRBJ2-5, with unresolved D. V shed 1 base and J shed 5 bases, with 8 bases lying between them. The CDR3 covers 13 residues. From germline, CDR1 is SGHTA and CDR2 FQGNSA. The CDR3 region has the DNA TGTGCCAGCAGCTTAGGCCCACGGGAGACCCAGTACTTC. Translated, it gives CASSLGPRETQYF.

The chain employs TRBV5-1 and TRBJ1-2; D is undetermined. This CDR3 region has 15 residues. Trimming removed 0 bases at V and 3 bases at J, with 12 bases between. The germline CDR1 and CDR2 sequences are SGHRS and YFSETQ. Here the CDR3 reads CASSLDSRSHYGYTF. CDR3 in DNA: TGCGCCAGCAGCTTGGACTCCCGAAGTCACTATGGCTACACCTTC.

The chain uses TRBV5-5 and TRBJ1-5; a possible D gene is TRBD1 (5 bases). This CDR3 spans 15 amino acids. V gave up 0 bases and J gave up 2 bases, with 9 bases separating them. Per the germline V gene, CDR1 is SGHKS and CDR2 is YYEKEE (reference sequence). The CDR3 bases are TGTGCCAGCAGCTTGGACCTAGGGGGCAATCAGCCCCAGCATTTT. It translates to CASSLDLGGNQPQHF.

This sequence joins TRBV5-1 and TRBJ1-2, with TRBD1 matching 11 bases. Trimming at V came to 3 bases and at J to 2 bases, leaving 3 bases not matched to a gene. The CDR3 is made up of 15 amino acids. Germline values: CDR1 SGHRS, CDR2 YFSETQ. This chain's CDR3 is CASSWGTGGNYGYTF. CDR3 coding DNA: TGCGCCAGCAGCTGGGGGACAGGGGGAAACTATGGCTACACCTTC.

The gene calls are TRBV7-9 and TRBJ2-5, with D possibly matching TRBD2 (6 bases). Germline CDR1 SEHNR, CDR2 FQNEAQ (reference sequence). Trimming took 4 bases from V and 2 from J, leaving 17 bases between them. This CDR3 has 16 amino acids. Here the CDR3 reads CASSSRGTGDQETQYF. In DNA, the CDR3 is TGTGCCAGCAGCTCCCGTGGGACGGGAGATCAAGAGACCCAGTACTTC.

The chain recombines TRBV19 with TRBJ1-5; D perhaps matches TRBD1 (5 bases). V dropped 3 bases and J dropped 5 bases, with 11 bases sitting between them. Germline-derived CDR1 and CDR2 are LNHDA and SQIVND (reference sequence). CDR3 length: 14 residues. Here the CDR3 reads CASSIQGRDQPQHF. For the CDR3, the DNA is TGTGCCAGTAGTATCCAGGGAAGGGATCAGCCCCAGCATTTT.

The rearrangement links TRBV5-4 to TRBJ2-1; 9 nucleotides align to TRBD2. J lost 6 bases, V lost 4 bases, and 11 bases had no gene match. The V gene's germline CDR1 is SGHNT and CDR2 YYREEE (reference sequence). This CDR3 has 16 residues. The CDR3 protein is CASSAGGASGANEQFF. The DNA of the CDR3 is TGTGCCAGCAGCGCTGGAGGGGCTAGCGGGGCCAATGAGCAGTTCTTC. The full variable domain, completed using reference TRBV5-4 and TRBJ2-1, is ETGVTQSPTHLIKTRGQQVTLRCSSQSGHNTVSWYQQALGQGPQFIFQYYREEENGRGNFPPRFSGLQFPNYSSELNVNALELDDSALYLCASSAGGASGANEQFFGPGTRLTVL.

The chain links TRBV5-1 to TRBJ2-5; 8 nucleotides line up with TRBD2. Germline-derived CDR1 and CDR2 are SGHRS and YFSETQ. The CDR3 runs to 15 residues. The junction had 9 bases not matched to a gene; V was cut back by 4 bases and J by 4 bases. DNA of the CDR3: TGCGCCAGCAGCCGGTGGACTAGCTTGTCAGAGACCCAGTACTTC. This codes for CASSRWTSLSETQYF.

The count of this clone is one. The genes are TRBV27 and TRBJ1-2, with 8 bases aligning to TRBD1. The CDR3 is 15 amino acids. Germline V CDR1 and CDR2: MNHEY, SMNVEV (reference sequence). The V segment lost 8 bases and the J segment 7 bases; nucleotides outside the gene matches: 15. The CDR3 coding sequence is TGTGCCAGCCGGGGACAGGTGGAAGGACAACTTGGCTACACCTTC. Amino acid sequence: CASRGQVEGQLGYTF.

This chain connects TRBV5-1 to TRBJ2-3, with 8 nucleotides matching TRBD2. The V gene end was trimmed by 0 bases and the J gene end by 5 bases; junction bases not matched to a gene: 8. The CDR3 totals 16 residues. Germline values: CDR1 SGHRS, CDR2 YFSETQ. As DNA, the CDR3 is TGCGCCAGCAGCTTGGATACGGGGGGGCCCAGAGATACGCAGTATTTT. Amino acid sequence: CASSLDTGGPRDTQYF.

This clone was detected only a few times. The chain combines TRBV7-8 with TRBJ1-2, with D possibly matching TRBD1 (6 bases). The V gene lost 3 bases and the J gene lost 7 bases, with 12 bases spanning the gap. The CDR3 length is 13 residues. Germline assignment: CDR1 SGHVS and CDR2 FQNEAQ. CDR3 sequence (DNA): TGTGCCAGCAGCTTGCCGGGGGCGGGTGGCTACACCTTC. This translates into CASSLPGAGGYTF.

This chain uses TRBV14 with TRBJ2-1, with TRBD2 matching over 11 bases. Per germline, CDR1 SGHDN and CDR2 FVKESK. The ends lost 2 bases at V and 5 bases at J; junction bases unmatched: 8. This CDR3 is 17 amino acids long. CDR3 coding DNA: TGTGCCAGCAGCCAACCAACTAGCGGGGGCCTGAACAATGAGCAGTTCTTC. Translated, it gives CASSQPTSGGLNNEQFF.

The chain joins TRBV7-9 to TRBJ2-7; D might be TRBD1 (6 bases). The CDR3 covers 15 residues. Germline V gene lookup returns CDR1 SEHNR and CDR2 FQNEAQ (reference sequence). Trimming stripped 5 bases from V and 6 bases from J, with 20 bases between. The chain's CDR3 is CASSPGGTPIGEQYF. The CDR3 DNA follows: TGTGCCAGCAGCCCAGGTGGGACACCGATCGGCGAGCAGTACTTC.

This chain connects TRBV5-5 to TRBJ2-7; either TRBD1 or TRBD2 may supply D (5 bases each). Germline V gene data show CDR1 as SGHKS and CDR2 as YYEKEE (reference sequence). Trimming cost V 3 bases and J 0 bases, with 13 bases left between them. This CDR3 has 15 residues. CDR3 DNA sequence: TGTGCCAGCAGCTCTCCTTGGGACGGCTCCTACGAGCAGTACTTC. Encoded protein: CASSSPWDGSYEQYF.

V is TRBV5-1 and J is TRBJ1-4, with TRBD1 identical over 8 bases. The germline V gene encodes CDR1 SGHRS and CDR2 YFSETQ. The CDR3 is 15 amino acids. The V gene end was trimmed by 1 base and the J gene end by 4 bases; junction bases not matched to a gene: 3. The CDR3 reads CASSLRGQGNEKLFF. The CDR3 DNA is TGCGCCAGCAGCTTGCGCGGACAGGGTAATGAAAAACTGTTTTTT.

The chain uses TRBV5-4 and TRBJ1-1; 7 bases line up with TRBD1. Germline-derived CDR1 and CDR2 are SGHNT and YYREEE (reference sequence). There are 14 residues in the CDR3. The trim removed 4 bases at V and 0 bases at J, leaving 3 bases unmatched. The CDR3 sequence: CASSPGGVNTEAFF. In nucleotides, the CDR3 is TGTGCCAGCAGCCCAGGGGGGGTGAACACTGAAGCTTTCTTT.

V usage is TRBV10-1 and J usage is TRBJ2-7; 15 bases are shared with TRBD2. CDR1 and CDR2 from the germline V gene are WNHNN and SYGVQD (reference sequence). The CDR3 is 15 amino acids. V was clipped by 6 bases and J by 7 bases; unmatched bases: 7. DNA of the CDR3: TGCGCCAGCAGCTCCGGGACTAGCGGGGGGTATGAGCAGTACTTC. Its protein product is CASSSGTSGGYEQYF.

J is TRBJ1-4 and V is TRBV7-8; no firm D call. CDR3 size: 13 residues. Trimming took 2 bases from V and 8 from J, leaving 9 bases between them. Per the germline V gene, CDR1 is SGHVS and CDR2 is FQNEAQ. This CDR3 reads CASSLNLQEKLFF. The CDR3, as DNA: TGTGCCAGCAGCTTAAATCTCCAGGAAAAACTGTTTTTT.

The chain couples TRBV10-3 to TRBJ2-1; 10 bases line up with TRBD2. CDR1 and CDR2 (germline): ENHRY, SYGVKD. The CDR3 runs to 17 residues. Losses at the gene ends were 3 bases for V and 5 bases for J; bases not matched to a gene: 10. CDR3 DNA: TGTGCCATCAGTGACCCAAGAGCGGGGGGGCCGAACAATGAGCAGTTCTTC. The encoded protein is CAISDPRAGGPNNEQFF.

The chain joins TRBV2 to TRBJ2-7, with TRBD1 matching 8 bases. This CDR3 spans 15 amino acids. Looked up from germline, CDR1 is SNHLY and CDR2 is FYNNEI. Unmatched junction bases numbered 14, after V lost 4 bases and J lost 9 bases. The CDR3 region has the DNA TGTGCCAGCAGTGTGGATGCGGCAGGGGGCGGCGGGCAGTACTTC. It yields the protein CASSVDAAGGGGQYF. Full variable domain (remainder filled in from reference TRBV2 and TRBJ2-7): EPEVTQTPSHQVTQMGQEVILRCVPISNHLYFYWYRQILGQKVEFLVSFYNNEISEKSEIFDDQFSVERPDGSNFTLKIRSTKLEDSAMYFCASSVDAAGGGGQYFGPGTRLTVT.

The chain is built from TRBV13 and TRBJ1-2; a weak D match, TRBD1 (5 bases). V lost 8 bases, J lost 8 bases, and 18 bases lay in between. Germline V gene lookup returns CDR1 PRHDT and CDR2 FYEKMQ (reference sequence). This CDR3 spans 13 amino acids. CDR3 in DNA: TGTGCCAGCGGGCGGGGGGGACCCGTGGGCTACACCTTC. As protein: CASGRGGPVGYTF.

The CDR3, as DNA: TGTGCCAGCAGCTCGAGTGGGGGATCCTTCACCGGGGAGCTGTTTTTT. It is translated as CASSSSGGSFTGELFF. J is TRBJ2-2 and V is TRBV7-3; D possibly matches TRBD1 or TRBD2 (5 bases each). CDR3 length equals 16 residues. Looked up from germline, CDR1 is SGHTA and CDR2 is FQGTGA. V lost 4 bases to trimming and J lost 4 bases, with 16 bases between them.

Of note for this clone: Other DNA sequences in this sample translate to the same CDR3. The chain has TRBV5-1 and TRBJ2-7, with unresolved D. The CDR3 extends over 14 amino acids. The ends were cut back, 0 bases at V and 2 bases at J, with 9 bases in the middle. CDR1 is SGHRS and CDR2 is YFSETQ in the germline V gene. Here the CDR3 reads CASSLVSGTYEQYF. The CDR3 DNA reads TGCGCCAGCAGCTTGGTTTCAGGCACCTACGAGCAGTACTTC. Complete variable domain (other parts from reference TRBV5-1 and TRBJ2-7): KAGVTQTPRYLIKTRGQQVTLSCSPISGHRSVSWYQQTPGQGLQFLFEYFSETQRNKGNFPGRFSGRQFSNSRSEMNVSTLELGDSALYLCASSLVSGTYEQYFGPGTRLTVT.

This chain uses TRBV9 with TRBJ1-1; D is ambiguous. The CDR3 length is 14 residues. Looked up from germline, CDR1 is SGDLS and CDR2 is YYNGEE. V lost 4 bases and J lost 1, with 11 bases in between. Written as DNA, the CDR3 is TGTGCCAGCAGCCCATTTCTAGGGAACACTGAAGCTTTCTTT. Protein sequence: CASSPFLGNTEAFF. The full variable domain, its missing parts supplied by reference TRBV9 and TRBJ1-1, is DSGVTQTPKHLITATGQRVTLRCSPRSGDLSVYWYQQSLDQGLQFLIQYYNGEERAKGNILERFSAQQFPDLHSELNLSSLELGDSALYFCASSPFLGNTEAFFGQGTRLTVV.